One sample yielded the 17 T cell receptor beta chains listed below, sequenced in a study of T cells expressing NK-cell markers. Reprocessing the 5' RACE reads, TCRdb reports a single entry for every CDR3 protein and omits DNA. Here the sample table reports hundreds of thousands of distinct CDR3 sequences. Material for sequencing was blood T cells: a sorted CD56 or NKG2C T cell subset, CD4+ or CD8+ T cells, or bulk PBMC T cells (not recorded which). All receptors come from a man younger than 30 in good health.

The CDR3 spells CASSEYEGGRDTQYF. V and J are TRBV25-1 and TRBJ2-3; TCRdb's D gene call, TRBD2, goes unchecked for lack of DNA. Germline V CDR1 and CDR2: MGHDK, SYGVNS. The CDR3 spans 15 residues.

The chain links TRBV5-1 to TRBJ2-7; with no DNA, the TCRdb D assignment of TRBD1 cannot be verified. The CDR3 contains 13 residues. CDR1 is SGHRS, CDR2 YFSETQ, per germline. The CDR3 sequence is CASSGQGLREQYF.

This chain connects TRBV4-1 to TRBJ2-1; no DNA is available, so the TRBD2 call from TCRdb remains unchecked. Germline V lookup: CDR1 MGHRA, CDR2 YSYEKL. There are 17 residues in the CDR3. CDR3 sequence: CASSQEWTSGTWNEQFF.

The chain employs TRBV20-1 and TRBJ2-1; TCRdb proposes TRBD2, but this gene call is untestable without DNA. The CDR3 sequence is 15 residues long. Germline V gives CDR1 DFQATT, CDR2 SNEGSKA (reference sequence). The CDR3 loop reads CSASLARSSYNEQFF.

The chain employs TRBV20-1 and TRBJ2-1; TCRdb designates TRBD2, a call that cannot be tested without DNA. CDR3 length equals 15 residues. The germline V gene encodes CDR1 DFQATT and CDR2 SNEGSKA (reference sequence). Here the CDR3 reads CSARETSGSSGGQFF.

The CDR3 spells CASLNTGTLYNEQFF. This chain connects TRBV12-3 or TRBV12-4 to TRBJ2-1; TCRdb proposes TRBD2, but this gene call is untestable without DNA. This CDR3 comprises 15 residues.

The CDR3 region is CASIETLAFAYNEQFF. The genes are TRBV6-1 and TRBJ2-1. The length of the CDR3 is 16 residues. CDR1 is MNHNS, CDR2 SASEGT, per germline.

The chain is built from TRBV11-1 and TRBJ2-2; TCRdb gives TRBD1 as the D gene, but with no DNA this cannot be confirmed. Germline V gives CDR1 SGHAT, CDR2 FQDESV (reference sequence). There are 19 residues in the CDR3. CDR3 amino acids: CASSSTTGTGVIVAGELFF.

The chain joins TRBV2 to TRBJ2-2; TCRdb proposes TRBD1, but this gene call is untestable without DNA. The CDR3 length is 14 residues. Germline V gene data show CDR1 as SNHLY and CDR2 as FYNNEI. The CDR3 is CASSADRPTGELFF.

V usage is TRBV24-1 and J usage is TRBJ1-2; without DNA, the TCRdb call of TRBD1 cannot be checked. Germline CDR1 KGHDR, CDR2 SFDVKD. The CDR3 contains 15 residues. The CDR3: CATSERTGKNYGYTF.

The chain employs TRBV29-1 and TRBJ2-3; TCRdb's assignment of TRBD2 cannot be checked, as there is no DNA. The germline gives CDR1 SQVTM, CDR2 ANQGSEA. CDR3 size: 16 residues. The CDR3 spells CSVGAFAGVLADTQYF.

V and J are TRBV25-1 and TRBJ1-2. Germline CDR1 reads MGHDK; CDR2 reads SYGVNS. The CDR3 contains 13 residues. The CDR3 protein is CASSWLYSDGYTF.

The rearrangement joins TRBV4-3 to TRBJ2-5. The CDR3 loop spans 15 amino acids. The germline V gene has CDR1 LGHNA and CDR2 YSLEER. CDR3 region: CASSRADDVRETQYF.

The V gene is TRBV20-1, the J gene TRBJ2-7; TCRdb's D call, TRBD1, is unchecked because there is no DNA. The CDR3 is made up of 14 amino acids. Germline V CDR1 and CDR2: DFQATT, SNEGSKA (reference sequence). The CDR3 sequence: CSARGQGVLGEQYF.

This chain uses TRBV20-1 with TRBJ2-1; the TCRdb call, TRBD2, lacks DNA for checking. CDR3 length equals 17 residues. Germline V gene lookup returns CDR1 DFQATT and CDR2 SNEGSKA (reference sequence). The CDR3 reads CSARIYSGTSVYNEQFF.

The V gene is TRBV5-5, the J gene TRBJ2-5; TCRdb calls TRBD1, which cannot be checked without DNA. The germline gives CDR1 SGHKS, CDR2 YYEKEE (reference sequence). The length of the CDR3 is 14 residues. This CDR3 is CASSLVGTVETQYF. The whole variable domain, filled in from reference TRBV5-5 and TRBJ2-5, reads DAGVTQSPTHLIKTRGQQVTLRCSPISGHKSVSWYQQVLGQGPQFIFQYYEKEERGRGNFPDRFSARQFPNYSSELNVNALLLGDSALYLCASSLVGTVETQYFGPGTRLLVL.

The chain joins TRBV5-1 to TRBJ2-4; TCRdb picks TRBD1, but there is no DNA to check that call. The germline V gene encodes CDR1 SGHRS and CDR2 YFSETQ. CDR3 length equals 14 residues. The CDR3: CASSLYSGKNIQYF. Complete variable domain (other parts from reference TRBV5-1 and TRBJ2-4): KAGVTQTPRYLIKTRGQQVTLSCSPISGHRSVSWYQQTPGQGLQFLFEYFSETQRNKGNFPGRFSGRQFSNSRSEMNVSTLELGDSALYLCASSLYSGKNIQYFGAGTRLSVL.